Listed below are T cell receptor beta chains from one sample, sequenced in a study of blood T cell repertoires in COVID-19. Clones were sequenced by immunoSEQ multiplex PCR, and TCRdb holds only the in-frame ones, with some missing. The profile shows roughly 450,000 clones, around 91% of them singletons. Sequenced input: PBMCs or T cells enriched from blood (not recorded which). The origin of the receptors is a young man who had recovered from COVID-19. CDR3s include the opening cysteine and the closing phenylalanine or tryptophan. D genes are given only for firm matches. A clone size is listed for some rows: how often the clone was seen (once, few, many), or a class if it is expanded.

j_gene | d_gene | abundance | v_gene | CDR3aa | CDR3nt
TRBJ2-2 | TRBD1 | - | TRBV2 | CAMKGQVTGELFF | TGTGCCATGAAAGGACAGGTGACCGGGGAGCTGTTTTTT
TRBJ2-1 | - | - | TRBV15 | CATSRASWSYNEQFF | TGTGCCACCAGCAGAGCAAGCTGGTCATACAATGAGCAGTTCTTC
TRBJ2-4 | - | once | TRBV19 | CASSMALGTQGNIQYF | TGTGCCAGTAGTATGGCCCTGGGTACTCAGGGAAACATTCAGTACTTC
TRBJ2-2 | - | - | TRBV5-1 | CASSGGPLRPEDTGELFF | TGCGCCAGCAGCGGAGGGCCCCTTCGCCCTGAGGACACCGGGGAGCTGTTTTTT
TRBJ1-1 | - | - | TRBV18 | CASSLSGILSNTEAFF | TGTGCCAGCTCTCTGAGCGGGATCCTCTCGAACACTGAAGCTTTCTTT
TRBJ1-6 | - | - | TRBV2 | CASRQDGSPLHF | TGTGCCAGCAGACAGGATGGTTCACCCCTCCACTTT
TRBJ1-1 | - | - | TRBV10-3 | CAIRSLQGRGGLNTEAFF | TGTGCCATCAGAAGCTTACAGGGCCGGGGGGGCCTGAACACTGAAGCTTTCTTT
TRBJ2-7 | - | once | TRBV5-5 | CASSLAAGVVYEQYF | TGTGCCAGCAGCTTGGCGGCAGGGGTGGTCTACGAGCAGTACTTC
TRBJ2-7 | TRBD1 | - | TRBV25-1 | CASSGPRGGQGPEQYF | TGTGCCAGCAGTGGCCCCCGCGGGGGACAGGGTCCCGAGCAGTACTTC
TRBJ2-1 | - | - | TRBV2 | CASSARGSYNEQFF | TGTGCCAGCAGCGCGAGAGGCTCCTACAATGAGCAGTTCTTC
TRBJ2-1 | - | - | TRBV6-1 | CASSERHRGAPGNEQFF | TGTGCCAGCAGTGAAAGGCACCGCGGTGCTCCTGGGAATGAGCAGTTCTTC
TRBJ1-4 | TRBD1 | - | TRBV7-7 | CASSSGTGNEKLFF | TGTGCCAGCAGCTCCGGGACAGGAAATGAAAAACTGTTTTTT
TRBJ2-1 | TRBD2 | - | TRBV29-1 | CSVGDLAGGLNEQFF | TGCAGCGTTGGGGACCTAGCGGGAGGGCTCAATGAGCAGTTCTTC
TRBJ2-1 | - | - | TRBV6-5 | CASSGTSRPYNEQFF | TGTGCCAGCAGCGGTACTAGCAGGCCATACAATGAGCAGTTCTTC
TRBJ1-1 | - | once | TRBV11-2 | CASSASNANTEAFF | TGTGCCAGCAGCGCGTCCAACGCGAACACTGAAGCTTTCTTT
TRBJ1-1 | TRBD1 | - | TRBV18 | CASSPIGQGGTEAFF | TGTGCCAGCTCACCAATCGGACAGGGCGGCACTGAAGCTTTCTTT
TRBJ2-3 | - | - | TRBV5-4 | CASGWTNTDTQYF | TGTGCCAGCGGGTGGACTAACACAGATACGCAGTATTTT
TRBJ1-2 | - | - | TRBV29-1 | CRVDSYTDYGYTF | TGCAGGGTCGATTCGTACACAGACTATGGCTACACCTTC
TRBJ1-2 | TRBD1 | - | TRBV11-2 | CASSLHQGAYGYTF | TGTGCCAGCAGCTTACATCAGGGGGCCTATGGCTACACCTTC
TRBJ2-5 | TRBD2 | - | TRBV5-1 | CASSSGTSQETQYF | TGCGCCAGCAGCTCGGGGACTAGCCAAGAGACCCAGTACTTC
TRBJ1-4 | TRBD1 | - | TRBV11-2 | CASSWDRTNEKLFF | TGTGCCAGCAGCTGGGACAGAACTAATGAAAAACTGTTTTTT
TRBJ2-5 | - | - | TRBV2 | CASRYDRQETQYF | TGTGCCAGCAGATATGACAGACAAGAGACCCAGTACTTC
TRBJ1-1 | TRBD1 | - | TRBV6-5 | CASSWTGEFTEAFF | TGTGCCAGCAGCTGGACAGGGGAGTTCACTGAAGCTTTCTTT
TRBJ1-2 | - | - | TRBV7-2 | CASSSVGGSYGYTF | TGTGCCAGCAGCTCGGTCGGGGGAAGCTATGGCTACACCTTC
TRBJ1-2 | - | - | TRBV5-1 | CASREADPARGYTF | TGCGCCAGCAGGGAGGCCGATCCAGCGAGGGGCTACACCTTC
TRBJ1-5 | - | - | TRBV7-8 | CASSFDKRGEPQHF | TGTGCCAGCAGCTTTGATAAACGGGGGGAGCCCCAGCATTTT
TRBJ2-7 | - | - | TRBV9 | CASSVGGEYEQYF | TGTGCCAGCAGCGTAGGCGGGGAGTACGAGCAGTACTTC
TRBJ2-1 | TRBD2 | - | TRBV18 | CASSPRTSVNNEQFF | TGTGCCAGCTCACCCCGGACTAGCGTCAACAATGAGCAGTTCTTC
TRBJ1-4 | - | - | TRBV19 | CASSILASLNEKLFF | TGTGCCAGTAGTATCCTAGCCAGCCTCAATGAAAAACTGTTTTTT
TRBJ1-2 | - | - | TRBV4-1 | CASSQDERGPNYGYTF | TGCGCCAGCAGCCAAGATGAAAGGGGCCCTAACTATGGCTACACCTTC
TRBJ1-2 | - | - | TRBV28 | CASSLSLGGVNYGYTF | TGTGCCAGCAGTTTATCTTTGGGGGGAGTTAACTATGGCTACACCTTC
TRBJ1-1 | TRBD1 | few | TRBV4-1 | CASSQARRGQGNTEAFF | TGCGCCAGCAGCCAAGCCAGGAGGGGACAGGGGAACACTGAAGCTTTCTTT
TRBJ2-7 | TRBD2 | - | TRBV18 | CASSRAGGTYEQYF | TGTGCCAGCTCGCGAGCGGGAGGAACCTACGAGCAGTACTTC
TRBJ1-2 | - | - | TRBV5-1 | CASSLDPSYGYTF | TGCGCCAGCAGCTTGGACCCTAGCTATGGCTACACCTTC
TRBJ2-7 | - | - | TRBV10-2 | CASSEASLAYEQYF | TGCGCCAGCAGTGAGGCTAGTTTGGCCTACGAGCAGTACTTC
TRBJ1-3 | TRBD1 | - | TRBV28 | CASSPGQGAFGNTIYF | TGTGCCAGCAGCCCGGGACAGGGGGCATTTGGAAACACCATATATTTT
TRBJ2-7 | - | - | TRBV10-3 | CAISDALSYEQYF | TGTGCCATCAGTGATGCCCTATCCTACGAGCAGTACTTC
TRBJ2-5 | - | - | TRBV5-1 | CASSSNPSDQETQYF | TGCGCCAGCAGCTCCAACCCTAGCGACCAAGAGACCCAGTACTTC
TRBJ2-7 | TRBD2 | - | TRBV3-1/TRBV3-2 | CASSQISGSGEQYF | TGTGCCAGCAGCCAGATTAGCGGGAGCGGCGAGCAGTACTTC
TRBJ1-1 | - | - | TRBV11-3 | CASSLIRADWRQSNTEAFF | TGTGCCAGCAGCTTAATCCGAGCGGATTGGAGACAATCTAACACTGAAGCTTTCTTT
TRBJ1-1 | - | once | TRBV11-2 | CASSFPRGAGGTEAFF | TGTGCCAGCAGCTTCCCCCGGGGGGCGGGGGGTACTGAAGCTTTCTTT
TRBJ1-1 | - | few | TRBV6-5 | CASSYRGRTEAFF | TGTGCCAGCAGTTACCGAGGGAGAACTGAAGCTTTCTTT
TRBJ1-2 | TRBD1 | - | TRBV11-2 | CASSSYRGGNYGYTF | TGTGCCAGCAGCTCCTACAGGGGCGGGAACTATGGCTACACCTTC
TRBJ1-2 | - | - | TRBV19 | CASRTTGPGYTF | TGTGCCAGTAGAACCACAGGCCCCGGCTACACCTTC
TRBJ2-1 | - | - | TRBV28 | CASFESYNEQFF | TGTGCCAGCTTCGAGTCCTACAATGAGCAGTTCTTC